This is a list of T cell receptor beta chains from one sample in a study of blood T cell repertoires in COVID-19. Profiling relied on immunoSEQ multiplex PCR, and the TCRdb table lists in-frame clones only, not all of them. The profile shows about 190,000 clones, roughly 82% of them singletons. The material sequenced was peripheral blood. The receptors derive from an older woman with COVID-19, enrolled during active disease. The CDR3 runs from the conserved cysteine through the conserved F or W. A D gene is named only where the DNA matches it firmly. Expanded clones get a size class; other rows say once, few or many, or leave the size out.

abundance,d_gene,v_gene,j_gene,CDR3aa,CDR3nt
-,-,TRBV28,TRBJ1-1,CASSLFRDHLNTEAFF,TGTGCCAGCAGTTTGTTCAGGGATCACCTGAACACTGAAGCTTTCTTT
-,TRBD1,TRBV7-9,TRBJ1-1,CASSLTTGILEAFF,TGTGCCAGCAGCCTAACGACAGGGATACTTGAAGCTTTCTTT
-,-,TRBV5-1,TRBJ2-7,CASSIGTRQYGGEQYF,TGCGCCAGCAGCATCGGGACAAGACAGTACGGTGGAGAGCAGTACTTC
-,TRBD1,TRBV28,TRBJ1-2,CASTPRGQGVYGYTF,TGTGCCAGTACTCCCCGGGGACAGGGGGTATATGGCTACACCTTC
-,-,TRBV18,TRBJ2-7,CASSALFDWYEQYF,TGTGCCAGCTCAGCGCTGTTCGATTGGTACGAGCAGTACTTC
-,-,TRBV21-1,TRBJ2-3,CASSKSHRVRDTQYF,TGTGCCAGCAGCAAATCTCACAGGGTTAGAGATACGCAGTATTTT
-,-,TRBV9,TRBJ2-3,CASSVELGRGGTDTQYF,TGTGCCAGCAGCGTAGAGCTAGGGCGGGGAGGCACAGATACGCAGTATTTT
-,-,TRBV11-2,TRBJ2-1,CASSLLGENNEQFF,TGTGCCAGCAGCTTACTTGGGGAGAACAATGAGCAGTTCTTC
-,-,TRBV6-5,TRBJ2-1,CASTRPTGNNEQFF,TGTGCCAGCACACGACCCACAGGAAACAATGAGCAGTTCTTC
-,TRBD1,TRBV10-3,TRBJ2-7,CAITKTGGYEQYF,TGTGCCATCACCAAGACAGGGGGCTACGAGCAGTACTTC
-,-,TRBV7-6,TRBJ2-3,CASSPGGSRQGTDTQYF,TGTGCCAGCAGCCCGGGGGGGAGTAGACAGGGTACAGATACGCAGTATTTT
-,-,TRBV12-3/TRBV12-4,TRBJ1-2,CASSLSGNYGYTF,TGTGCCAGCAGTTTAAGCGGGAACTATGGCTACACCTTC
-,-,TRBV3-1/TRBV3-2,TRBJ1-3,CASSQDRGLPGNTIYF,TGTGCCAGCAGCCAAGATAGAGGGCTCCCCGGAAACACCATATATTTT
once,TRBD1,TRBV29-1,TRBJ1-1,CSAYSGGGGTEAFF,TGCAGCGCATACTCGGGAGGGGGCGGCACTGAAGCTTTCTTT
-,-,TRBV28,TRBJ1-5,CASGGNSNQPQHF,TGTGCCAGCGGAGGGAATAGCAATCAGCCCCAGCATTTT
many,-,TRBV11-2,TRBJ2-7,CASSLRGGETYEQYF,TGTGCCAGCAGCTTAAGAGGAGGGGAAACCTACGAGCAGTACTTC
-,-,TRBV30,TRBJ2-5,CAWNNIRGLETQYF,TGTGCCTGGAATAATATTAGGGGTCTAGAGACCCAGTACTTC
few,TRBD2,TRBV3-1/TRBV3-2,TRBJ2-1,CASSQVWTSRRMNEQFF,TGTGCCAGCAGCCAAGTATGGACTAGCCGCCGAATGAATGAGCAGTTCTTC
-,-,TRBV6-2/TRBV6-3,TRBJ2-3,CASSPTGTSTDTQYF,TGTGCCAGCAGTCCCACCGGGACTTCCACAGATACGCAGTATTTT
-,TRBD1,TRBV28,TRBJ2-1,CASSSPGQGAYNEQFF,TGTGCCAGCAGCTCACCGGGACAGGGGGCCTACAATGAGCAGTTCTTC
-,-,TRBV7-8,TRBJ1-1,CAVGPNTEAFF,TGTGCCGTGGGCCCTAACACTGAAGCTTTCTTT
-,-,TRBV28,TRBJ2-7,CASAVGGFGEQYF,TGTGCCAGCGCCGTAGGGGGTTTTGGCGAGCAGTACTTC
-,-,TRBV28,TRBJ1-2,CASRHQFPQGYGYTF,TGTGCCAGCAGACACCAGTTCCCCCAGGGGTATGGCTACACCTTC
once,TRBD1,TRBV6-2/TRBV6-3,TRBJ2-7,CASSSRGDRFYYEQYF,TGTGCCAGCAGTTCCCGTGGGGACAGGTTTTACTACGAGCAGTACTTC
-,TRBD2,TRBV28,TRBJ2-7,CASSPPSGSSPEQYF,TGTGCCAGCAGTCCCCCCAGCGGGAGTAGCCCCGAGCAGTACTTC
-,TRBD1,TRBV6-2/TRBV6-3,TRBJ1-2,CASSYSTGGLGYTF,TGTGCCAGCAGTTACTCAACAGGGGGGCTTGGCTACACCTTC
-,-,TRBV6-6,TRBJ1-6,CASRPSNQGRSPLHF,TGTGCCAGCAGACCCTCAAACCAGGGGCGGTCACCCCTCCACTTT
once,TRBD1,TRBV3-1/TRBV3-2,TRBJ1-6,CASSQGQNNSPLHF,TGTGCCAGCAGCCAGGGACAGAATAATTCACCCCTCCACTTT
-,TRBD1,TRBV23-1,TRBJ2-2,CASGGGTGCTGELFF,TGCGCCAGCGGGGGGGGGACAGGGTGCACCGGGGAGCTGTTTTTT
many,TRBD1,TRBV19,TRBJ1-6,CASSTTGGDSPLHF,TGTGCCAGTAGTACGACAGGGGGCGACTCACCCCTCCACTTT
-,-,TRBV11-1,TRBJ2-7,CASSRTPYEQYF,TGTGCCAGCAGTCGCACACCGTACGAGCAGTACTTC
-,-,TRBV6-6,TRBJ2-7,CASNSGLIYEQYF,TGTGCCAGCAATTCGGGACTCATATACGAGCAGTACTTC
-,-,TRBV6-1,TRBJ1-1,CASSVVFRVNGRNTEAFF,TGTGCCAGCAGTGTCGTTTTCAGGGTTAACGGGAGGAACACTGAAGCTTTCTTT
-,-,TRBV28,TRBJ1-2,CASSAGYGYTF,TGTGCCAGCAGTGCAGGGTATGGCTACACCTTC
-,-,TRBV27,TRBJ2-1,CASSCTVNNEQFF,TGTGCCAGCAGTTGCACTGTTAACAATGAGCAGTTCTTC
-,-,TRBV28,TRBJ2-1,CASSSPGRGPWWFF,TGTGCCAGCAGTTCTCCTGGTCGGGGTCCCTGGTGGTTCTTC
-,-,TRBV19,TRBJ1-1,CASRDSQNTEAFF,TGTGCCAGTAGGGACAGCCAGAACACTGAAGCTTTCTTT
-,TRBD1,TRBV19,TRBJ1-2,CASSTRGQAGGYTF,TGTGCCAGTAGTACCAGGGGACAGGCCGGTGGCTACACCTTC
-,-,TRBV7-2,TRBJ1-5,CASSLSGIFNQPQHF,TGTGCCAGCAGCTTATCAGGGATCTTCAATCAGCCCCAGCATTTT
-,-,TRBV7-6,TRBJ2-3,CASSLDQGGAQYF,TGTGCCAGCAGCTTAGACCAGGGCGGTGCGCAGTATTTT
-,-,TRBV5-6,TRBJ1-1,CASSGSLWNTEAFF,TGTGCCAGCAGCGGGAGCCTGTGGAACACTGAAGCTTTCTTT
-,-,TRBV28,TRBJ2-5,CASSPLRQGGQETQYF,TGTGCCAGCAGTCCCCTTAGACAAGGAGGGCAAGAGACCCAGTACTTC
-,-,TRBV19,TRBJ2-7,CASSINRERDEQYF,TGTGCCAGTAGTATAAACAGGGAGAGAGACGAGCAGTACTTC
few,-,TRBV19,TRBJ1-4,CASSQPGINEKLFF,TGTGCCAGTAGTCAACCAGGGATTAATGAAAAACTGTTTTTT
-,-,TRBV6-5,TRBJ1-6,CASSYSSRKRNSPLHF,TGTGCCAGCAGTTACTCATCCAGGAAAAGGAATTCACCCCTCCACTTT
-,TRBD2,TRBV2,TRBJ2-3,CASKELAGAITDTQYF,TGTGCCAGCAAGGAGTTAGCGGGGGCCATCACAGATACGCAGTATTTT
many,-,TRBV3-1/TRBV3-2,TRBJ1-5,CASSRSDSLNQPQHF,TGTGCCAGCAGTCGATCGGACAGTCTGAATCAGCCCCAGCATTTT